One and the same sample provided the 18 T cell receptor beta chains below, sequenced in a study of STAT5B mutations in CD4+ large granular lymphocyte leukemia. The repertoire was sequenced with immunoSEQ multiplex PCR; TCRdb's copy has only in-frame clones and lacks some. The table shows some 51,000 clones, with roughly four fifths occurring only once. Source material: CD4+ T cells from blood buffy coats. Source of these receptors: a human donor in good health.

This clone was seen a single time. The rearrangement uses TRBV9 and TRBJ2-2, with 8 bases that match TRBD2. Trimming at V came to 1 base and at J to 2 bases, leaving 1 base not matched to a gene. The germline V gene encodes CDR1 SGDLS and CDR2 YYNGEE. The CDR3 loop spans 15 amino acids. As DNA, the CDR3 is TGTGCCAGCAGCGTAACTAGCGGAAACACCGGGGAGCTGTTTTTT. Residues: CASSVTSGNTGELFF.

The J gene is TRBJ1-1, the V gene TRBV15; D may be TRBD1 (5 bases). This CDR3 has 14 residues. Trimming cost V 0 bases and J 7 bases, with 12 bases left between them. Per the germline V gene, CDR1 is LNHNV and CDR2 is YYDKDF (reference sequence). The CDR3 DNA follows: TGTGCCACCAGCAGAGATAAGCGTCAGGGTGAAGCTTTCTTT. It codes for CATSRDKRQGEAFF.

This chain uses TRBV19 with TRBJ2-1; TRBD2 aligns across 14 bases. Germline V gene sequence: CDR1 LNHDA, CDR2 SQIVND (reference sequence). There are 14 residues in the CDR3. Trimming removed 5 bases from V and 12 bases from J; junction bases left unmatched: 6. CDR3 in amino acids: CASSLGTSGSVQFF. The CDR3 DNA is TGTGCCAGTAGTCTCGGGACTAGCGGGAGCGTGCAGTTCTTC.

This clone is a singleton in its sample. The chain combines TRBV5-4 with TRBJ2-7; 7 bases are shared with TRBD1. Germline assignment: CDR1 SGHNT and CDR2 YYREEE (reference sequence). CDR3 length equals 15 residues. The junction had 10 bases not matched to a gene; V was cut back by 4 bases and J by 3 bases. CDR3 sequence reads: CASSPGQNENYEQYF. The DNA for the CDR3 is TGTGCCAGCAGCCCGGGACAGAACGAGAACTACGAGCAGTACTTC. Drawing the rest from reference TRBV5-4 and TRBJ2-7, the complete variable domain is ETGVTQSPTHLIKTRGQQVTLRCSSQSGHNTVSWYQQALGQGPQFIFQYYREEENGRGNFPPRFSGLQFPNYSSELNVNALELDDSALYLCASSPGQNENYEQYFGPGTRLTVT.

The chain employs TRBV2 and TRBJ1-5; 9 nucleotides align to TRBD1. V lost 5 bases, J lost 6 bases, and 2 bases stayed unmatched. This CDR3 is built from 13 residues. Germline V gene data show CDR1 as SNHLY and CDR2 as FYNNEI. Here the CDR3 DNA reads TGTGCCAGCAGTCCGACAGGGGGTCAGCCCCAGCATTTT. Its translation is CASSPTGGQPQHF. Variable domain in full (rest from reference TRBV2 and TRBJ1-5): EPEVTQTPSHQVTQMGQEVILRCVPISNHLYFYWYRQILGQKVEFLVSFYNNEISEKSEIFDDQFSVERPDGSNFTLKIRSTKLEDSAMYFCASSPTGGQPQHFGDGTRLSIL.

This sequence joins TRBV6-5 and TRBJ2-7; 9 nucleotides align to TRBD1. The CDR3 totals 13 residues. The J segment lost 3 bases and the V segment lost 4 bases, leaving 1 base of the junction unmatched. The germline V gene has CDR1 MNHEY and CDR2 SVGAGI. In DNA, the CDR3 is TGTGCCAGCAGTTCGGGACAGGGCTACGAGCAGTACTTC. Protein: CASSSGQGYEQYF.

The rearrangement uses TRBV4-1 and TRBJ2-2; TRBD2 agrees at 15 bases. With V trimmed by 4 bases and J by 7 bases, 13 bases remained unmatched. Germline V gives CDR1 MGHRA, CDR2 YSYEKL. The CDR3 loop spans 19 amino acids. The CDR3 DNA sequence: TGCGCCAGCAGCCCTCCTCCTGGACTAGCGGGAGGGCCGCTCGGGGAGCTGTTTTTT. This sequence encodes CASSPPPGLAGGPLGELFF.

This clone was counted between two and nine times. Sequence at one end of the junction differs from germline and may be a read error. The V and J genes are TRBV6-1 and TRBJ2-7; D might be TRBD1 or TRBD2, each matching 5 bases. Germline CDR1 reads MNHNS; CDR2 reads SASEGT. CDR3 length: 12 residues. CDR3 coding DNA: TGTGCCAGCAGCCTCGGGACCCCAGACAAGAACTTC. This gives the protein CASSLGTPDKNF.

J is TRBJ2-5 and V is TRBV29-1, with D unresolved. Germline lookup yields CDR1 SQVTM and CDR2 ANQGSEA. The CDR3 has 10 residues. V was pared by 7 bases and J by 1 base, with 4 bases between. The CDR3 bases are TGCAGCGCTTTCCAAGAGACCCAGTACTTC. This translates into CSAFQETQYF.

This chain joins TRBV30 and TRBJ1-1; D remains ambiguous. The CDR3 loop spans 11 amino acids. V was pared by 1 base and J by 5 bases, with 5 bases between. CDR1 is GTSNPN, CDR2 SVGIG, per germline (reference sequence). The DNA for the CDR3 is TGTGCCTGGAGTGATCGAACTGAAGCTTTCTTT. Amino acid sequence: CAWSDRTEAFF.

The gene calls are TRBV29-1 and TRBJ2-1, with 11 bases that match TRBD1. The CDR3 contains 12 residues. The germline V gene has CDR1 SQVTM and CDR2 ANQGSEA. Germline trimming cut 7 bases from V and 10 bases from J; bases unmatched to any gene: 6. CDR3 coding DNA: TGCAGCGCCGGACAGGGGGCAAGGGAGCAGTTCTTC. The encoded protein is CSAGQGAREQFF.

V is TRBV19 and J is TRBJ2-1; 13 nucleotides match TRBD2. The CDR3 covers 15 residues. Trimming removed 7 bases from V and 6 bases from J; junction bases left unmatched: 6. Germline lookup yields CDR1 LNHDA and CDR2 SQIVND (reference sequence). The CDR3, as DNA: TGTGCCAGTATTACTAGGACTAGCGGGAGCAATGAGCAGTTCTTC. Its translation: CASITRTSGSNEQFF.

This clone has a single count. J is TRBJ1-6 and V is TRBV6-5; D not certain. The CDR3 is 11 amino acids. V lost 8 bases to trimming and J lost 5 bases, with 4 bases between them. Germline CDR1 reads MNHEY; CDR2 reads SVGAGI. The CDR3 DNA is TGTGCCAGCCGAAATAATTCACCCCTCCACTTT. As protein: CASRNNSPLHF.

The chain is built from TRBV2 and TRBJ1-1; weak D call: TRBD1 (5 bases). Trimming cost V 5 bases and J 1 base, with 14 bases left between them. The CDR3 sequence is 15 residues long. From germline, CDR1 is SNHLY and CDR2 FYNNEI. CDR3 in DNA: TGTGCCAGCAGTTGGCGGGGGACTGGGAACACTGAAGCTTTCTTT. It yields the protein CASSWRGTGNTEAFF.

In this sample, this clone turned up a few times. The chain recombines TRBV4-1 with TRBJ1-6, with a tentative D call TRBD1 (5 bases). This CDR3 comprises 16 residues. The V gene lost 0 bases and the J gene lost 11 bases, with 17 bases spanning the gap. Germline V gene sequence: CDR1 MGHRA, CDR2 YSYEKL. The CDR3 loop reads CASSQDGRVLYPPLHF. CDR3 bases: TGCGCCAGCAGCCAAGATGGCAGGGTTTTATATCCACCCCTCCACTTT.

The genes are TRBV10-3 and TRBJ2-7; D may be TRBD1 or TRBD2 (5 bases each). Germline CDR1 and CDR2: ENHRY and SYGVKD. With 6 bases removed from V and 7 bases from J, the gap between germline ends came to 16 bases. The CDR3 has 13 residues. CDR3: CAIRGDGPLEQYF. DNA of the CDR3: TGTGCCATCAGGGGGGACGGACCTCTGGAGCAGTACTTC.

This rearrangement joins TRBV5-6 to TRBJ1-4; D not certain. The CDR3 is 12 residues long. The V end was cut by 0 bases, the J end by 8 bases, with 5 bases between. CDR1 is SGHDT, CDR2 YYEEEE, per germline. Here the CDR3 DNA reads TGTGCCAGCAGCTTGGCCGGAGAAAAACTGTTTTTT. This sequence encodes CASSLAGEKLFF.

The chain couples TRBV5-6 to TRBJ2-1, with D perhaps TRBD1 or TRBD2 (5 bases each). From germline, CDR1 is SGHDT and CDR2 YYEEEE. The ends were cut back, 6 bases at V and 4 bases at J, with 14 bases in the middle. CDR3 length equals 14 residues. CDR3 residues: CASMGVPFYNEQFF. CDR3 bases: TGTGCCAGCATGGGGGTTCCCTTTTACAATGAGCAGTTCTTC.